These 29 T cell receptor beta chains originate from one sample sequenced in a study of shared clonotypes between healthy human individuals. TCRdb's copy holds only in-frame clones and misses some; the assay was immunoSEQ multiplex PCR. The table has some 680,000 clones, about three quarters seen once. Input material: memory CD4+ T cells sorted from blood. Subset described: CD45RA-negative fraction. The receptors were gathered from a woman aged 30 to 39 in good health.

The CDR3 loop reads CASSLVGQGTGANVLTF. The CDR3 DNA sequence: TGCGCCAGCAGCTTGGTAGGACAGGGAACTGGGGCCAACGTCCTGACTTTC. The V call is TRBV5-1, the J call TRBJ2-6, with 8 bases lining up with TRBD1. With 0 bases clipped from V and 2 bases from J, the junction kept 4 bases outside the gene matches. This CDR3 is 17 amino acids long. Looked up from germline, CDR1 is SGHRS and CDR2 is YFSETQ.

This chain joins TRBV11-2 and TRBJ2-7; possibly TRBD1 for D (6 bases). The CDR3 has 13 amino acids. The ends were cut back, 4 bases at V and 6 bases at J, with 13 bases in the middle. In germline, CDR1 is SGHAT, CDR2 FQNNGV. The CDR3 reads CASSSGDTVEQYF. Written as DNA, the CDR3 is TGTGCCAGCAGCTCCGGGGACACTGTCGAGCAGTACTTC.

V is TRBV4-2 and J is TRBJ2-7, with 8 bases fitting TRBD2. This CDR3 has 16 amino acids. Trimming removed 1 base from V and 4 bases from J; junction bases left unmatched: 9. Looked up from germline, CDR1 is LGHNA and CDR2 is YNFKEQ. CDR3 region: CASSQVGSGRGYEQYF. DNA for the CDR3: TGTGCCAGCAGCCAAGTCGGGAGCGGGAGAGGTTACGAGCAGTACTTC.

This clone was recorded a few times. This chain connects TRBV28 to TRBJ2-1; TRBD1 matches at 7 bases. The CDR3 loop spans 14 amino acids. In germline, CDR1 is MDHEN, CDR2 SYDVKM. Trimming took 6 bases from V and 7 from J; bases not matched to a gene: 9. The CDR3 nucleotides read TGTGCCAGCAGCCACAGGGGTGGTGTGAATGAGCAGTTCTTC. Amino acid sequence: CASSHRGGVNEQFF.

The chain is built from TRBV27 and TRBJ2-1, with TRBD1 matching over 9 bases. Per germline, CDR1 MNHEY and CDR2 SMNVEV (reference sequence). The CDR3 contains 17 residues. V trimming: 8 bases; J trimming: 8 bases; junction bases outside the gene matches: 19. CDR3 loop: CASALGDRVTRGDEQFF. CDR3 nucleotide sequence: TGTGCCAGCGCGCTAGGGGACAGGGTAACGCGGGGCGATGAGCAGTTCTTC.

J is TRBJ1-2 and V is TRBV19; D gene ambiguous. The CDR3 length is 13 residues. The germline V and J ends were trimmed by 1 base and 4 bases, with 7 bases remaining between them. Germline CDR1 and CDR2: LNHDA and SQIVND (reference sequence). The CDR3 reads CASSIGRTYGYTF. CDR3 bases: TGTGCCAGTAGTATAGGACGGACCTATGGCTACACCTTC.

This sequence joins TRBV10-3 and TRBJ2-3; a weak D match, TRBD1 (6 bases). This CDR3 contains 16 residues. Germline V gives CDR1 ENHRY, CDR2 SYGVKD. Trimming removed 0 bases at V and 7 bases at J, with 17 bases between. The chain's CDR3 is CAISESLERGINTQYF. The CDR3 DNA reads TGTGCCATCAGTGAGTCGCTGGAGAGGGGGATTAATACGCAGTATTTT.

This clone was detected once. This chain connects TRBV30 to TRBJ1-4; D unclear. This CDR3 spans 14 amino acids. V lost 2 bases to trimming and J lost 9 bases, with 16 bases between them. CDR1 and CDR2 from the germline V gene are GTSNPN and SVGIG (reference sequence). The chain's CDR3 is CAWSPGWSLKKLFF. The CDR3, as DNA: TGTGCCTGGAGTCCGGGTTGGAGCCTAAAAAAACTGTTTTTT.

This clone appeared a few times. The same CDR3 is also encoded by other DNA sequences in this sample. The rearrangement joins TRBV7-9 to TRBJ2-3; maybe TRBD2 (6 bases). The germline V and J ends were trimmed by 2 bases and 1 base, with 10 bases remaining between them. The germline V gene has CDR1 SEHNR and CDR2 FQNEAQ (reference sequence). CDR3 length: 15 residues. The CDR3 sequence: CASSLLGGGTDTQYF. The CDR3 bases are TGTGCCAGCAGCTTATTGGGGGGTGGCACAGATACGCAGTATTTT.

The V call is TRBV30, the J call TRBJ1-1; D is unclear. The germline CDR1 and CDR2 sequences are GTSNPN and SVGIG (reference sequence). CDR3 length: 13 amino acids. DNA for the CDR3: TGTGCACTAAAACCCAATTCAGGCACTGAAGCTTTCTTT. This sequence encodes CALKPNSGTEAFF.

V and J are TRBV6-6 and TRBJ1-4; a weak D match, TRBD1 (6 bases). Germline V lookup: CDR1 MNHNY, CDR2 SVGAGI (reference sequence). The CDR3 sequence is 16 residues long. Between the trimmed V and J ends, which lost 4 bases and 4 bases, there was a span of 16 bases. CDR3 amino acids: CASSSHGQLYNEKLFF. The CDR3 coding sequence is TGTGCCAGCAGTTCCCACGGACAGCTCTATAATGAAAAACTGTTTTTT.

A word on this clone: The junction and the germline gene differ at one end; a read error may be behind it. The chain joins TRBV18 to TRBJ2-7; D may be TRBD1 (6 bases). CDR3 length equals 17 residues. In germline, CDR1 is KGHSH, CDR2 LQKENI. CDR3 in DNA: TGTGCCAGCTCCCCACAAGAAACGGGGCAGGGGCCCCACGAGCAGTACTTC. Amino acids: CASSPQETGQGPHEQYF. Drawing the rest from reference TRBV18 and TRBJ2-7, the complete variable domain is NAGVMQNPRHLVRRRGQEARLRCSPMKGHSHVYWYRQLPEEGLKFMVYLQKENIIDESGMPKERFSAEFPKEGPSILRIQQVVRGDSAAYFCASSPQETGQGPHEQYFGPGTRLTVT.

The V and J genes are TRBV27 and TRBJ1-1; a weak D match, TRBD1 (6 bases). Trimming took 3 bases from V and 5 from J, leaving 10 bases between them. Germline V gene lookup returns CDR1 MNHEY and CDR2 SMNVEV (reference sequence). There are 13 residues in the CDR3. CDR3: CASSFQGRTEAFF. The DNA for the CDR3 is TGTGCCAGCAGTTTTCAGGGGCGGACTGAAGCTTTCTTT.

The chain is built from TRBV5-1 and TRBJ2-5; D remains ambiguous. Germline V gene sequence: CDR1 SGHRS, CDR2 YFSETQ. Between the trimmed V and J ends, which lost 4 bases and 0 bases, there was a span of 13 bases. The CDR3 totals 15 residues. In DNA, the CDR3 is TGCGCCAGCAGCAGGGCCGGAAGGTACCAAGAGACCCAGTACTTC. Its protein product is CASSRAGRYQETQYF. The full variable domain, its missing parts supplied by reference TRBV5-1 and TRBJ2-5, is KAGVTQTPRYLIKTRGQQVTLSCSPISGHRSVSWYQQTPGQGLQFLFEYFSETQRNKGNFPGRFSGRQFSNSRSEMNVSTLELGDSALYLCASSRAGRYQETQYFGPGTRLLVL.

The V and J genes are TRBV5-1 and TRBJ2-5, with no clear D. CDR3 length: 17 residues. Deletions cut 0 bases from V and 2 bases from J, with 17 bases between. From germline, CDR1 is SGHRS and CDR2 YFSETQ. CDR3 in DNA: TGCGCCAGCAGCTTGGGGTTCTCTCCGTTCCGACAAGAGACCCAGTACTTC. Amino acid sequence: CASSLGFSPFRQETQYF.

The V call is TRBV5-5, the J call TRBJ1-3; D possibly corresponds to TRBD1 (6 bases). The CDR3 is 16 residues long. Germline V CDR1 and CDR2: SGHKS, YYEKEE (reference sequence). Trimming left V 4 bases short and J 4 bases short, with 18 bases between. CDR3 sequence (DNA): TGTGCCAGCAGCACCGGGACAACACACGGGGGAAACACCATATATTTT. Protein sequence: CASSTGTTHGGNTIYF.

The rearrangement links TRBV5-5 to TRBJ1-1; D perhaps matches TRBD1 (6 bases). V was pared by 1 base and J by 1 base, with 14 bases between. The germline V gene encodes CDR1 SGHKS and CDR2 YYEKEE (reference sequence). The CDR3 contains 16 residues. CDR3 nucleotides: TGTGCCAGCAGCTTGACCCGGGGGGCTCAGAACACTGAAGCTTTCTTT. Amino acids: CASSLTRGAQNTEAFF. Complete variable domain (other parts from reference TRBV5-5 and TRBJ1-1): DAGVTQSPTHLIKTRGQQVTLRCSPISGHKSVSWYQQVLGQGPQFIFQYYEKEERGRGNFPDRFSARQFPNYSSELNVNALLLGDSALYLCASSLTRGAQNTEAFFGQGTRLTVV.

Comment on this clone: This same CDR3 is encoded by further DNA sequences in the sample. The genes are TRBV2 and TRBJ2-3; weak D call: TRBD2 (6 bases). With 7 bases removed from V and 2 bases from J, the gap between germline ends came to 16 bases. Germline V gene sequence: CDR1 SNHLY, CDR2 FYNNEI. This CDR3 has 15 amino acids. The CDR3 is CASTLLASLTDTQYF. The DNA for the CDR3 is TGTGCCAGCACCTTACTAGCCTCTCTCACAGATACGCAGTATTTT.

As to this clone: A much larger clone differs by one base, so this may be a read error. This rearrangement joins TRBV7-7 to TRBJ2-1; D remains unclear. CDR3 length equals 11 residues. The V and J ends lost 5 bases and 5 bases respectively, with 4 bases between them. The germline V gene has CDR1 SSHAT and CDR2 FNYEAQ (reference sequence). The CDR3 DNA is TGTGCCAGCAGCCGCCACAATGAGCAGTTCTTC. Translating gives CASSRHNEQFF.

V usage is TRBV4-1 and J usage is TRBJ1-2, with D possibly matching TRBD1 (6 bases). V was pared by 3 bases and J by 8 bases, with 16 bases between. The CDR3 has 14 residues. CDR1 MGHRA and CDR2 YSYEKL come from the germline V gene. The CDR3 DNA follows: TGCGCCAGCAGCCAGAAAACGCAGGGGAAGGGCTACACCTTC. It specifies CASSQKTQGKGYTF.

This sequence joins TRBV28 and TRBJ2-7; D is perhaps TRBD2 (5 bases). The V end was cut by 5 bases, the J end by 2 bases, with 16 bases between. The germline CDR1 and CDR2 sequences are MDHEN and SYDVKM. CDR3 length: 15 residues. The CDR3 is CASSPPGSAAYEQYF. In DNA form, the CDR3 reads TGTGCCAGCAGTCCCCCGGGGTCGGCGGCCTACGAGCAGTACTTC.

This rearrangement joins TRBV6-5 to TRBJ1-2, with D unclear. Between the trimmed V and J ends, which lost 5 bases and 8 bases, there was a span of 9 bases. The CDR3 is 11 residues long. The germline CDR1 and CDR2 sequences are MNHEY and SVGAGI. Written as DNA, the CDR3 is TGTGCCAGCAGTGAAGGGAACGGCTACACCTTC. Translation: CASSEGNGYTF.

This chain links TRBV7-3 with TRBJ2-5, with 8 bases identical to TRBD1. The germline V gene encodes CDR1 SGHTA and CDR2 FQGTGA. This CDR3 is 15 amino acids long. J gave up 5 bases and V 5 bases, and 10 bases lay outside the gene matches. Here the CDR3 DNA reads TGTGCCAGCAGCAGAGGGCAGGGGGCGCGGGAGACCCAGTACTTC. Amino acid sequence: CASSRGQGARETQYF.

Ten or more counts support this clone. V gene TRBV19 combines with J gene TRBJ1-1; 9 positions match TRBD1. Losses at the gene ends were 10 bases for V and 0 bases for J; bases not matched to a gene: 3. The CDR3 has 13 amino acids. Germline loops: CDR1 LNHDA, CDR2 SQIVND (reference sequence). The CDR3, as DNA: TGTGCCACCGGGACAGGGATGAACACTGAAGCTTTCTTT. Its protein product is CATGTGMNTEAFF.

The chain joins TRBV5-1 to TRBJ1-4; D ambiguous. The length of the CDR3 is 15 residues. V gave up 1 base and J gave up 7 bases, with 14 bases separating them. CDR1 SGHRS and CDR2 YFSETQ come from the germline V gene. This CDR3 reads CASSLQADGAEKLFF. In DNA form, the CDR3 reads TGCGCCAGCAGCTTGCAGGCAGATGGAGCTGAAAAACTGTTTTTT.

This clone was counted only a few times. The chain has TRBV7-2 and TRBJ1-1; TRBD1 might be the D (5 bases). CDR1 SGHTA and CDR2 FQGNSA come from the germline V gene. There are 14 residues in the CDR3. With 1 base removed from V and 11 bases from J, the gap between germline ends came to 17 bases. The CDR3 loop reads CASSLGGGDMIAFF. CDR3 sequence (DNA): TGTGCCAGCAGCTTAGGGGGAGGGGATATGATCGCTTTCTTT.

Ten or more counts support this clone. J is TRBJ2-3 and V is TRBV5-1, with D uncertain. Between the trimmed V and J ends, which lost 0 bases and 0 bases, there was a span of 14 bases. This CDR3 has 17 residues. Germline CDR1 is SGHRS and CDR2 is YFSETQ. In DNA, the CDR3 is TGCGCCAGCAGCTTGGGGGTTGAAGGTGCTAGCACAGATACGCAGTATTTT. Residues: CASSLGVEGASTDTQYF. Complete variable domain (other parts from reference TRBV5-1 and TRBJ2-3): KAGVTQTPRYLIKTRGQQVTLSCSPISGHRSVSWYQQTPGQGLQFLFEYFSETQRNKGNFPGRFSGRQFSNSRSEMNVSTLELGDSALYLCASSLGVEGASTDTQYFGPGTRLTVL.

The chain recombines TRBV28 with TRBJ2-3, with TRBD1 as a possible D gene (6 bases). From germline, CDR1 is MDHEN and CDR2 SYDVKM. The CDR3 consists of 17 residues. Trimming removed 10 bases at V and 2 bases at J, with 25 bases between. The CDR3 nucleotides read TGTGCCACCGACCGGGCAGGGGCGAGGACAAACACAGATACGCAGTATTTT. This translates into CATDRAGARTNTDTQYF.

The sample holds one count of this clone. CDR3 residues: CASSQPGGAVTEAFF. CDR3 bases: TGCGCCAGCAGCCAACCCGGGGGCGCGGTCACTGAAGCTTTCTTT. The genes are TRBV4-1 and TRBJ1-1; tentatively, D is TRBD1 (6 bases). CDR1 is MGHRA and CDR2 is YSYEKL in the germline V gene. The CDR3 covers 15 residues. The V end was cut by 2 bases, the J end by 4 bases, with 14 bases between.